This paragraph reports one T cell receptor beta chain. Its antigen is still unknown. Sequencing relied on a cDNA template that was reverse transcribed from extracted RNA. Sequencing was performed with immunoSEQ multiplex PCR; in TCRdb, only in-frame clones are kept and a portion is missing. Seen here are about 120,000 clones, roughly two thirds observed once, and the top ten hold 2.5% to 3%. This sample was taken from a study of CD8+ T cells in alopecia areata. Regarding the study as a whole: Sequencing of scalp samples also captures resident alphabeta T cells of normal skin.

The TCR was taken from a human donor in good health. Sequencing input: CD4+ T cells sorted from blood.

The DNA of the CDR3 is TGTGCCATCAATGGACAGCGACGGAATCATAGCAATCAGCCCCAGCATTTT. Translating it yields CAINGQRRNHSNQPQHF. V and J are TRBV10-3 and TRBJ1-5; a weak D match, TRBD1 (6 bases). Germline loops: CDR1 ENHRY, CDR2 SYGVKD. The CDR3 extends over 17 amino acids. The V gene lost 7 bases and the J gene lost 0 bases, with 19 bases spanning the gap.